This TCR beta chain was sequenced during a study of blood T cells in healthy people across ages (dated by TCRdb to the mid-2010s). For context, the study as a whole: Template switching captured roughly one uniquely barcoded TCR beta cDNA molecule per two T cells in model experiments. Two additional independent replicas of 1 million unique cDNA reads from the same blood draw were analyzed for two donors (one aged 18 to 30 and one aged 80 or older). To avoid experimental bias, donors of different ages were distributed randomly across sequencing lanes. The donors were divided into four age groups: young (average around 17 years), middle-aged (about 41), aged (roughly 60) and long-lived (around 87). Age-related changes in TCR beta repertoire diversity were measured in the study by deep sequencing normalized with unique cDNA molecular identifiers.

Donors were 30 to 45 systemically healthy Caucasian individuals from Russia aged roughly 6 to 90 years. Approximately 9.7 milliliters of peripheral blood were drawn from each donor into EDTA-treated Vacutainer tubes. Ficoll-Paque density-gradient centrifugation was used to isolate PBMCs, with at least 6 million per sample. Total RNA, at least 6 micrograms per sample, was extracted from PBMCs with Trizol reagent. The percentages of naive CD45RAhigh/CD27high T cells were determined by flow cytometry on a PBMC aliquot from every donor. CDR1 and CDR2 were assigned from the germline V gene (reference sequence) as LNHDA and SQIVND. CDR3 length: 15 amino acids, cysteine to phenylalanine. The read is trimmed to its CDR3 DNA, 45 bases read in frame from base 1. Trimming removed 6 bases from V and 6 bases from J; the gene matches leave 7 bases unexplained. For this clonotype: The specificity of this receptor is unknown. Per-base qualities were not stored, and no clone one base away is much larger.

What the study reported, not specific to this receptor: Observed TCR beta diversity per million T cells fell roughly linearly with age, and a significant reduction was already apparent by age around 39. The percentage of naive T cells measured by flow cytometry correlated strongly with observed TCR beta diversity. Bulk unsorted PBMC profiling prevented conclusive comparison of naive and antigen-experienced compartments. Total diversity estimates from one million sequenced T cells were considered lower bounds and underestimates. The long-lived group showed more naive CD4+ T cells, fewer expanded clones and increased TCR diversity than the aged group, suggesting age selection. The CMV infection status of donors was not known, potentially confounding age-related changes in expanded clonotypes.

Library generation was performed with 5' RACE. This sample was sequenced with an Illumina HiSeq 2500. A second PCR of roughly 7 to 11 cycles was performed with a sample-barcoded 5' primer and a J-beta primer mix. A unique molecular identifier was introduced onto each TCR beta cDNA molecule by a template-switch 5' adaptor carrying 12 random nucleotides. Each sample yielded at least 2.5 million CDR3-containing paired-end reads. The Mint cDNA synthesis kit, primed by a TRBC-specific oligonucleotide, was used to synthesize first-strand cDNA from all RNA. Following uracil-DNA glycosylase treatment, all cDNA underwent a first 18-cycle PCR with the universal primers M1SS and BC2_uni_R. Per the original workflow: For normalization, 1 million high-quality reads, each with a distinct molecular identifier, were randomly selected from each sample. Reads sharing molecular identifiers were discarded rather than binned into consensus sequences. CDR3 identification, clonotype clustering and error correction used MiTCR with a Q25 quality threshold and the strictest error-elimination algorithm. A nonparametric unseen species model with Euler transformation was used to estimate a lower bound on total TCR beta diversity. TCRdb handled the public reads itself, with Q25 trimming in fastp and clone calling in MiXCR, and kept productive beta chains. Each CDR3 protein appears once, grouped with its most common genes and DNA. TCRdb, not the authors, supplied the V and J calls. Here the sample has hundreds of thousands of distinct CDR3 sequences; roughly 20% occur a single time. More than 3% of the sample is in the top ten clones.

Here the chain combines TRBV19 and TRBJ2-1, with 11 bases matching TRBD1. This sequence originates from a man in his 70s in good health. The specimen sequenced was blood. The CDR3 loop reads CASSFRDRGCNEQFF. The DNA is TGTGCCAGTAGCTTCCGGGACAGGGGGTGCAATGAGCAGTTCTTC.